Shown below are 9 T cell receptor beta chains from a single sample sequenced in a study of response to subunit inactivated influenza vaccine. TCRdb recomputed calls from the RT-PCR reads with MiXCR, one row per CDR3 protein. The sample carries about 650,000 distinct CDR3 sequences, around 15% recorded once. Source: PBMCs from blood, taken roughly 15 days before vaccination. These receptors were collected from a man aged 45-60 years who received an inactivated influenza vaccine.

This clonotype was counted only a few times. V gene TRBV6-1 combines with J gene TRBJ2-6; D could derive from TRBD1 or TRBD2 (5 bases each). Per germline, CDR1 MNHNS and CDR2 SASEGT. The CDR3 is 17 residues long. V was clipped by 5 bases and J by 1 base, with 15 bases between them. The CDR3 DNA follows: TGTGCCAGCAGTCCACCCAAGGGGACGTCTGGGGCCAACGTCCTGACTTTC. It yields the protein CASSPPKGTSGANVLTF.

The sample holds many counts of this clonotype. This chain joins TRBV5-8 and TRBJ2-3; unclear D gene. This CDR3 is built from 15 residues. Germline CDR1 reads SGHTS; CDR2 reads YDEGEE. Trimming left V 7 bases short and J 2 bases short, with 17 bases between. The CDR3 reads CASWVRIQNTDTQYF. In DNA, the CDR3 is TGTGCCAGCTGGGTGCGGATTCAAAACACAGATACGCAGTATTTT.

This clonotype was observed at least ten times. A much larger clone sits a single nucleotide away, making a read error possible. The CDR3 reads CASSFFPGELFF. DNA of the CDR3: TGTGCCAGCAGTTTTTTTCCCGGGGAGCTGTTTTTT. The rearrangement joins TRBV12-3 or TRBV12-4 to TRBJ2-2; D is unclear. Deletions cut 3 bases from V and 6 bases from J, with 5 bases between. The CDR3 spans 12 residues.

In this sample, this clonotype turned up a few times. V and J are TRBV4-2 and TRBJ1-6; TRBD1 agrees at 10 bases. The V and J ends lost 3 bases and 4 bases, in that order; junction bases with no gene match: 3. This CDR3 region has 16 residues. Germline V gene data show CDR1 as LGHNA and CDR2 as YNFKEQ. The DNA of the CDR3 is TGTGCCAGCAGCCAGGGGACAGGGGAGTATAATTCACCCCTCCACTTT. This encodes CASSQGTGEYNSPLHF.

In its sample, this clonotype was seen a few times. V is TRBV24-1 and J is TRBJ2-7; D unclear. In germline, CDR1 is KGHDR, CDR2 SFDVKD. Trimming cost V 3 bases and J 6 bases, with 11 bases left between them. This CDR3 is 13 amino acids long. CDR3 in DNA: TGTGCCACCAGTGATAGGTTTGATGGCGAGCAGTACTTC. This gives the protein CATSDRFDGEQYF.

This clonotype has ten or more counts. V usage is TRBV20-1 and J usage is TRBJ1-6; perhaps TRBD1 as D (6 bases). Deletions cut 3 bases from V and 0 bases from J, with 9 bases between. CDR1 is DFQATT and CDR2 is SNEGSKA in the germline V gene (reference sequence). This CDR3 contains 15 residues. The CDR3 loop reads CSASTGSSYNSPLHF. The DNA for the CDR3 is TGCAGTGCTAGTACAGGGAGCTCCTATAATTCACCCCTCCACTTT.

This clonotype showed up just a few times. The V gene is TRBV15, the J gene TRBJ2-2, with D perhaps matching TRBD1 (5 bases). Germline CDR1 is LNHNV and CDR2 is YYDKDF (reference sequence). The V gene lost 8 bases and the J gene lost 0 bases, with 10 bases spanning the gap. The CDR3 extends over 14 amino acids. The CDR3: CATGVDTNTGELFF. CDR3 nucleotide sequence: TGTGCCACCGGGGTGGACACGAACACCGGGGAGCTGTTTTTT.

This clonotype has a count of ten or more. The chain has TRBV2 and TRBJ1-6; no definite D call. The CDR3 spans 14 residues. Germline V gene lookup returns CDR1 SNHLY and CDR2 FYNNEI. V lost 4 bases to trimming and J lost 6 bases, with 10 bases between them. The CDR3 bases are TGTGCCAGCAGTGTCTTCGCTAGTAATTCACCCCTCCACTTT. This encodes CASSVFASNSPLHF.

This chain connects TRBV28 to TRBJ2-7, with D possibly matching TRBD2 (5 bases). Trimming cost V 6 bases and J 2 bases, with 26 bases left between them. The CDR3 totals 18 residues. The germline CDR1 and CDR2 sequences are MDHEN and SYDVKM. The CDR3 DNA sequence: TGTGCCAGCAGCTTCAGTTTATTAGAAGAGGGAGTTACCTACGAGCAGTACTTC. This gives the protein CASSFSLLEEGVTYEQYF. The full variable domain, its missing parts supplied by reference TRBV28 and TRBJ2-7, is DVKVTQSSRYLVKRTGEKVFLECVQDMDHENMFWYRQDPGLGLRLIYFSYDVKMKEKGDIPEGYSVSREKKERFSLILESASTNQTSMYLCASSFSLLEEGVTYEQYFGPGTRLTVT.